The clone carrying this TCR beta chain was seen once. The antigen is unknown. The sample is drawn from a study of regulatory dendritic cells for organ transplantation. The method was immunoSEQ multiplex PCR; TCRdb's version includes in-frame clones alone and lacks a portion of them. The repertoire has 25,000 or so clones, about four fifths of them found once; the top ten carry 0.08% to 0.11%. Trimming stripped 6 bases from V and 1 base from J, with 16 bases between. This CDR3 is 16 amino acids long. CDR1 and CDR2 (germline): MGHRA, YSYEKL. Study-wide results and caveats: Considerable individual heterogeneity was seen in alloreactive memory CD8+ T cells. Mature dendritic cells appeared to drive more memory CD8+ clonal expansion than regulatory ones.

The receptor comes from a human donor in good health. Sequences were obtained from naive CD4+ T cells from blood. Subset denoted: CD45RA+ naive T cells. The V call is TRBV4-1, the J call TRBJ2-4; TRBD1 is a possible D gene (6 bases). The chain's CDR3 is CASSYTGRGAKNIQYF. DNA of the CDR3: TGCGCCAGCAGTTATACAGGGAGAGGGGCCAAAAACATTCAGTACTTC.